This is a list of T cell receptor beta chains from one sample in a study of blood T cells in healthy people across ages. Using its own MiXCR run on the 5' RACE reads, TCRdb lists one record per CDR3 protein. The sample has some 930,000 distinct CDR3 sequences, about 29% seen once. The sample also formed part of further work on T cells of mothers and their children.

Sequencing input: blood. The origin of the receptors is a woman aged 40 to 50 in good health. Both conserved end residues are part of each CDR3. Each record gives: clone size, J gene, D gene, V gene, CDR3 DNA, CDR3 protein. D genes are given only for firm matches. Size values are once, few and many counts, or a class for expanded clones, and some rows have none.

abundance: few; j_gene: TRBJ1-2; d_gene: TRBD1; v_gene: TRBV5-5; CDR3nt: TGTGCCAGCAGCCTGCCGGGACAGGGGGCTTATGGCTACACCTTC; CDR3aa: CASSLPGQGAYGYTF
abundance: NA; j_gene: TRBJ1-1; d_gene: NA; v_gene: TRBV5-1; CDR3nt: TGCGCCAGCCGGATACGGGGCACGATGAACACTGAAGCTTTCTTT; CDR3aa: CASRIRGTMNTEAFF
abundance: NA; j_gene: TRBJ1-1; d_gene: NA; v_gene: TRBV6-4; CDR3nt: TGTGCCAGCAGATCGGACGGGACACTCCACACTGAAGCTTTCTTT; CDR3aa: CASRSDGTLHTEAFF
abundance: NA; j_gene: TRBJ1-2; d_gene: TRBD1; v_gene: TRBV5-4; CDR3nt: TGTGCCAGCAGCTCGCCGGGACAGGAGGGAGGCTATGGCTACACCTTC; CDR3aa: CASSSPGQEGGYGYTF
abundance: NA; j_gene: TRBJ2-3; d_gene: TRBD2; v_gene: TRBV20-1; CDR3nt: TGCAGTGCTAGCCGGACTAGCGGGGCCACAGATACGCAGTATTTT; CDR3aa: CSASRTSGATDTQYF
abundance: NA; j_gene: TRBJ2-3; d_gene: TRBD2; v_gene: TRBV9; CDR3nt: TGTGCCAGCAGCAAAAGACTAGCGGGGGGCCCCACAGATACGCAGTATTTT; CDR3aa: CASSKRLAGGPTDTQYF
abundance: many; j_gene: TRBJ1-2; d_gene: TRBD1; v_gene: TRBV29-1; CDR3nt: TGCATCGGGCAGGACAGGTCGAACTATGGCTACACCTTC; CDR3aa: CIGQDRSNYGYTF
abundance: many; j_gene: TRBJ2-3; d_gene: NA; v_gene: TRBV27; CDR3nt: TGTGCCAGCAGGCAGGGGATAGAAACGCAGTATTTT; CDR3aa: CASRQGIETQYF
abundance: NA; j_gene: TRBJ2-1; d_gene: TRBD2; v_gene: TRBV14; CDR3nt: TGTGCCGGCAGCCAAACGAGAGGACTAGCGGGGGGTCTCTACAATGAGCAGTTCTTC; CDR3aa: CAGSQTRGLAGGLYNEQFF
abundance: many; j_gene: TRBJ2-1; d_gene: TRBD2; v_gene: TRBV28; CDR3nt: TGTGCCAGCAGTACTGCTAGCGGGGGGGCCCATGAGCAGTTCTTC; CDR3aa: CASSTASGGAHEQFF
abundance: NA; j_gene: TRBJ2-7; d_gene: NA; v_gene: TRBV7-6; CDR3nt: TGTGCCAGCAGCACCCAGGGCGGGGTTTCCTACGAGCAGTACTTC; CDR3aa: CASSTQGGVSYEQYF
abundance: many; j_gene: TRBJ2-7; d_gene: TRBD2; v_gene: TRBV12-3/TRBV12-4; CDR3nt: TGTGCCAGCAGCCTAAGGACTAGCGGGACCTCAGGCTCCTACGAGCAGTACTTC; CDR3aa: CASSLRTSGTSGSYEQYF
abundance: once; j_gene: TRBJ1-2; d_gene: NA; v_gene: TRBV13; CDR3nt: TGTGCCAGCACCGCGGTGGCAGGGAGGGACTATGGCTACACCTTC; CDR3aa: CASTAVAGRDYGYTF
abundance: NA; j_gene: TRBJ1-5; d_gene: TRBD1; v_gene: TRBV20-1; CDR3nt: TGCAGTGCCCCACCGGGACAGAATCGGCCCCAGCATTTT; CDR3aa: CSAPPGQNRPQHF
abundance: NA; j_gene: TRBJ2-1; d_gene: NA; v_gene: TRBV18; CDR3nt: TGTGCCAGCTCACCACCGTTCGGATCGCGGGCCTACAATGAGCAGTTCTTC; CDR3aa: CASSPPFGSRAYNEQFF
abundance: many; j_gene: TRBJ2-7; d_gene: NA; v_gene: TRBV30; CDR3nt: TGTGCCTGGAGTATGGGACATGGAGGCTACGAGCAGTACTTC; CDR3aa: CAWSMGHGGYEQYF
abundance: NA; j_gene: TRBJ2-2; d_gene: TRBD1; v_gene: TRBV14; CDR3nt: TGTGCCAGCAGCCAGAAGTTATCAGGGGGCCTGTACACCGGGGAGCTGTTTTTT; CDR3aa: CASSQKLSGGLYTGELFF
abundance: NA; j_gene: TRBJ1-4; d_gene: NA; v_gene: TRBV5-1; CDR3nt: TGCGCCAGCAGCTACCAAGGTGGATGGAATGAAAAACTGTTTTTT; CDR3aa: CASSYQGGWNEKLFF